Listed below are T cell receptor beta chains from one sample, sequenced in a study of shared T cell receptors in the human thymus. The protocol was immunoSEQ multiplex PCR, while the TCRdb copy is restricted to in-frame clones and leaves out a portion. The repertoire holds some 720,000 clones, with 88% as singletons. Separately, the same data were catalogued under a study of human thymus T cells.

Source material: thymocytes. Receptors were obtained from a boy less than two years old with a congenital heart defect. CDR3s include the opening cysteine and the closing phenylalanine or tryptophan. A D gene is named only where the DNA matches it firmly. The size entry is marked missing in some rows and otherwise reads once, few, many or a size class.

d_gene: -; abundance: -; j_gene: TRBJ2-1; v_gene: TRBV5-6; CDR3aa: CASSSNPSHREQFF; CDR3nt: TGTGCCAGCAGCAGCAACCCTTCTCACAGAGAGCAGTTCTTC
d_gene: -; abundance: -; j_gene: TRBJ2-7; v_gene: TRBV7-9; CDR3aa: CASSPTDRYEQYF; CDR3nt: TGTGCCAGCAGCCCAACAGACAGATACGAGCAGTACTTC
d_gene: -; abundance: -; j_gene: TRBJ2-5; v_gene: TRBV10-3; CDR3aa: CAISPQVGVIQETQYF; CDR3nt: TGTGCCATCAGCCCCCAAGTGGGAGTGATACAAGAGACCCAGTACTTC
d_gene: TRBD1; abundance: once; j_gene: TRBJ1-3; v_gene: TRBV7-9; CDR3aa: CASSHGQGAGNTIYF; CDR3nt: TGTGCCAGCAGCCATGGACAGGGAGCTGGAAACACCATATATTTT
d_gene: -; abundance: -; j_gene: TRBJ2-7; v_gene: TRBV19; CDR3aa: CASSINLGHRKTYEQYF; CDR3nt: TGTGCCAGTAGTATCAACCTTGGGCACAGAAAGACCTACGAGCAGTACTTC
d_gene: -; abundance: -; j_gene: TRBJ1-1; v_gene: TRBV5-1; CDR3aa: CASGPTGVPAEAFF; CDR3nt: TGCGCCAGCGGCCCTACCGGGGTCCCGGCTGAAGCTTTCTTT
d_gene: -; abundance: -; j_gene: TRBJ2-7; v_gene: TRBV10-3; CDR3aa: CAISPRGSYEQYF; CDR3nt: TGTGCCATCAGTCCCCGAGGCTCCTACGAGCAGTACTTC
d_gene: TRBD2; abundance: -; j_gene: TRBJ2-1; v_gene: TRBV5-1; CDR3aa: CASRGTRKFF; CDR3nt: TGCGCCAGCCGAGGGACTAGGAAGTTCTTC
d_gene: -; abundance: -; j_gene: TRBJ1-2; v_gene: TRBV27; CDR3aa: CASSLNPSSLNYGYTF; CDR3nt: TGTGCCAGCAGTTTAAATCCTTCCTCCCTTAACTATGGCTACACCTTC
d_gene: -; abundance: -; j_gene: TRBJ2-3; v_gene: TRBV9; CDR3aa: CASTEGAQYF; CDR3nt: TGTGCCAGCACAGAGGGTGCGCAGTATTTT
d_gene: -; abundance: -; j_gene: TRBJ2-7; v_gene: TRBV12-5; CDR3aa: CASGFIQGSGSYEQYF; CDR3nt: TGTGCTAGTGGTTTTATACAGGGCTCCGGCTCCTACGAGCAGTACTTC
d_gene: -; abundance: -; j_gene: TRBJ2-7; v_gene: TRBV4-2; CDR3aa: CASSLEGSRYEQYF; CDR3nt: TGTGCCAGCAGCCTTGAGGGCTCCCGGTACGAGCAGTACTTC
d_gene: TRBD2; abundance: -; j_gene: TRBJ2-7; v_gene: TRBV25-1; CDR3aa: CASSKRDPGKQYF; CDR3nt: TGTGCCAGCAGTAAGCGGGACCCAGGGAAGCAGTACTTC
d_gene: TRBD2; abundance: once; j_gene: TRBJ2-1; v_gene: TRBV27; CDR3aa: CASSPRLAGRPLFF; CDR3nt: TGTGCCAGCAGTCCACGACTAGCGGGCCGGCCCCTGTTCTTC
d_gene: -; abundance: -; j_gene: TRBJ1-5; v_gene: TRBV6-4; CDR3aa: CASSPGVGSNQPQHF; CDR3nt: TGTGCCAGCAGTCCAGGGGTAGGGAGCAATCAGCCCCAGCATTTT
d_gene: -; abundance: -; j_gene: TRBJ1-5; v_gene: TRBV10-3; CDR3aa: CAINSGDQPQHF; CDR3nt: TGTGCCATCAATTCAGGGGATCAGCCCCAGCATTTT
d_gene: TRBD1; abundance: -; j_gene: TRBJ1-1; v_gene: TRBV5-6; CDR3aa: CASSPNRDRRGGNTEAFF; CDR3nt: TGTGCCAGCAGCCCGAACCGGGACAGGCGGGGTGGGAACACTGAAGCTTTCTTT
d_gene: TRBD2; abundance: -; j_gene: TRBJ2-1; v_gene: TRBV27; CDR3aa: CASRSGDYNEQFF; CDR3nt: TGTGCCAGCAGAAGCGGGGACTACAATGAGCAGTTCTTC